The T cell receptor (beta chain) under discussion was sequenced for a study of blood T cell repertoires in COVID-19. Study at large: Spain, Italy and the United States supplied samples that represented acute and convalescent COVID-19. Sample material is recorded as cDNA or gDNA derived from T cells, B-cell-depleted T cells, or PBMCs.

The CDR3 runs 11 residues. Germline CDR1 and CDR2: DFQATT and SNEGSKA (reference sequence). With 7 bases removed from V and 5 bases from J, the gap between germline ends came to 12 bases. Original data processing: Nucleated cell counts were estimated from reference gene primer amplification. Repertoires were generated with immunoSEQ multiplex PCR, while TCRdb's copy carries only in-frame clones and drops some. The V and J calls and clone size are taken from that table; D and trimming were inferred from the DNA. Counted here are 97,000 or so clones, roughly 87% occurring once; the ten biggest clones make up around 2%.

The sample was peripheral blood. This rearrangement joins TRBV20-1 to TRBJ2-7; TRBD1 is a possible D gene (6 bases). This receptor was obtained from a man over 45 with active COVID-19. The CDR3 DNA is TGCAGTGTCCCACACAGGGACGAGCAGTACTTC. Protein product: CSVPHRDEQYF.